The clone carrying this T cell receptor (beta chain) was observed a few times. The antigen is not known. These data originate in a study of PD-1 blockade in classical Hodgkin lymphoma. Profiled with immunoSEQ multiplex PCR; TCRdb holds only in-frame clones, not every one. The sample includes more than 45,000 clones, 65% to 85% of them seen just once. Study conclusions and caveats: There was a significant rise in CD4+ TCR diversity by C4D1, with no such rise for CD8+. Patients who responded completely had about the same baseline diversity as newly diagnosed patients.

V lost 4 bases to trimming and J lost 6 bases; unmatched junction nucleotides: 5. The CDR3 spans 15 residues. The V gene's germline CDR1 is WSHSY and CDR2 SAAADI. Brentuximab vedotin exposure varied among the patients, all of whom had relapsed after autologous stem cell transplantation. The clonotype was recovered from a human donor with classical Hodgkin lymphoma. Specimen: peripheral blood mononuclear cells (PBMCs), collected at baseline. V gene TRBV10-2 combines with J gene TRBJ2-7; TRBD2 agrees at 14 bases. In nucleotides, the CDR3 is TGCGCCAGCAGTGTGGGACTAGCGGGAGCCTCCGAGCAGTACTTC. Amino acid sequence: CASSVGLAGASEQYF.